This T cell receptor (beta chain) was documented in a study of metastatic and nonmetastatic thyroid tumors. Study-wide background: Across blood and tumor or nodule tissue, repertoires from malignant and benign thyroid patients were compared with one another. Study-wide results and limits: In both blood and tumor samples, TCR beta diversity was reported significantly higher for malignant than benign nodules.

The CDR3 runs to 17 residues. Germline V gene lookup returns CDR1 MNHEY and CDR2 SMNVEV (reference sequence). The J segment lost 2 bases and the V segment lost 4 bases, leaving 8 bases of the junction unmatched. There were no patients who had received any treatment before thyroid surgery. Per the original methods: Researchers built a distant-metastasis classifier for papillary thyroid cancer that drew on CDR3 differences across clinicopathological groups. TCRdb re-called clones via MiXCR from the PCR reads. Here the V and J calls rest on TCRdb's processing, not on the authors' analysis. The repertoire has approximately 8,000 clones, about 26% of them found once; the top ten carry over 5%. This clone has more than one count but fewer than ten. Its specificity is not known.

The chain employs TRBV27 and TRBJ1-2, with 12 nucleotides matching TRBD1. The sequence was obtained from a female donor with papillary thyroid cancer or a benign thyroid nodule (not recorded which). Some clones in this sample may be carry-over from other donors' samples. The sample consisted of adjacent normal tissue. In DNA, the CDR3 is TGTGCCAGCAGTTCGACGGGACAGGGGGCCTCCAACTATGGCTACACCTTC. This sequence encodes CASSSTGQGASNYGYTF.